Given below is one T cell receptor beta chain in context. As yet, its antigen is unknown. The CDR3 is made up of 15 amino acids. The V end was cut by 6 bases, the J end by 5 bases, with 16 bases between. Looked up from germline, CDR1 is MDHEN and CDR2 is SYDVKM. These data are taken from a study of Ad26.COV2.S vaccination and SARS-CoV-2 variants. The assay was immunoSEQ multiplex PCR, and TCRdb's table has in-frame clones only and misses some. The sample lists about 410,000 clones, approximately 89% occurring once. Study-level findings and limits: Spike-specific TCR breadth in vaccine recipients exceeded that seen in placebo recipients. The analyses of TCR breadth and depth may have understated the size of total T cell responses. The authors reported substantial breadth in spike-specific CD8+ and CD4+ T cell responses after vaccination.

Treatment given: roughly 18 received Ad26.COV2.S at low or high dose, single or two shots; roughly 5 received placebo; per-sample allocation not given. Repertoires come from day 63 after the first vaccine or placebo injection. Vaccine was an Ad26 vector expressing Wuhan-strain SARS-CoV-2 spike. The V and J genes are TRBV28 and TRBJ2-2; D is perhaps TRBD2 (6 bases). The TCR originated in a person aged 18-65 years who received the Ad26.COV2.S COVID-19 vaccine or a placebo. Specimen: peripheral blood, collected in a trial of Ad26.COV2.S vaccine versus placebo. CDR3 protein: CASRREGRGTGELFF. The CDR3 DNA follows: TGTGCCAGCAGACGGGAAGGTCGGGGGACCGGGGAGCTGTTTTTT.